The 8 T cell receptor beta chains in this list originate from one sample, sequenced in a study of blood T cell repertoires in COVID-19 (dated by TCRdb to about 2020). The library was produced with the immunoSEQ multiplex PCR assay. TCRdb took this table from immuneACCESS and kept in-frame rearrangements with V and J called. Such tables lack part of the clones; where checked against another copy, unresolved V genes explain under half of the gap, and the rest is unexplained. Across this sample there are 120,000 or so clones, with 90% seen only once. Roughly 3.7% of the sample is taken by the ten largest. Sequencing was carried out using peripheral blood. Every receptor here comes from a man aged 45-60 years with active COVID-19.

This sequence joins TRBV7-3 and TRBJ1-1, with 8 bases aligning to TRBD1. The junction had 1 base not matched to a gene; V was cut back by 4 bases and J by 0 bases. The CDR3 is made up of 14 amino acids. The germline V gene has CDR1 SGHTA and CDR2 FQGTGA. The CDR3 protein is CASSSTGVNTEAFF. As DNA, the CDR3 is TGTGCCAGCAGCTCGACAGGGGTGAACACTGAAGCTTTCTTT.

The chain couples TRBV5-1 to TRBJ2-5, with D possibly being TRBD1 (6 bases). Trimming stripped 1 base from V and 2 bases from J, with 9 bases between. Germline-derived CDR1 and CDR2 are SGHRS and YFSETQ. The CDR3 covers 14 residues. CDR3 residues: CASSLLTGQETQYF. The CDR3 DNA sequence: TGCGCCAGCAGCTTGTTGACAGGTCAAGAGACCCAGTACTTC. The full variable domain, with the rest looked up from reference TRBV5-1 and TRBJ2-5, is KAGVTQTPRYLIKTRGQQVTLSCSPISGHRSVSWYQQTPGQGLQFLFEYFSETQRNKGNFPGRFSGRQFSNSRSEMNVSTLELGDSALYLCASSLLTGQETQYFGPGTRLLVL.

The J gene is TRBJ2-1, the V gene TRBV2; 9 nucleotides line up with TRBD2. V shed 7 bases, J shed 0 bases, and the junction held 4 bases outside the gene matches. The CDR3 loop spans 15 amino acids. Germline V CDR1 and CDR2: SNHLY, FYNNEI. The CDR3 bases are TGTGCCAGCATTACGACTAGCGGCTCCTACAATGAGCAGTTCTTC. Its translation: CASITTSGSYNEQFF. Using reference TRBV2 and TRBJ2-1 for the parts outside the CDR3, the full variable domain is EPEVTQTPSHQVTQMGQEVILRCVPISNHLYFYWYRQILGQKVEFLVSFYNNEISEKSEIFDDQFSVERPDGSNFTLKIRSTKLEDSAMYFCASITTSGSYNEQFFGPGTRLTVL.

The chain combines TRBV3-1 (or the pseudogene TRBV3-2) with TRBJ1-6; 11 positions agree with TRBD1. Germline V gene lookup returns CDR1 LGHDT and CDR2 YNNKEL (reference sequence). V trimming: 3 bases; J trimming: 1 base; junction bases outside the gene matches: 2. The CDR3 loop spans 17 amino acids. CDR3 bases: TGTGCCAGCAGCCAGGACAGGGGGCGATCCTATAATTCACCCCTCCACTTT. The encoded protein is CASSQDRGRSYNSPLHF.

This rearrangement joins TRBV15 to TRBJ1-1; 10 bases match TRBD1. Trimming removed 3 bases from V and 8 bases from J; junction bases left unmatched: 9. The CDR3 runs 15 residues. Germline V gene lookup returns CDR1 LNHNV and CDR2 YYDKDF (reference sequence). In nucleotides, the CDR3 is TGTGCCACCAGCAGCGGAAGACAGGGGGCGAGAGAAGCTTTCTTT. This encodes CATSSGRQGAREAFF. Full variable domain (missing parts from reference TRBV15 and TRBJ1-1): DAMVIQNPRYQVTQFGKPVTLSCSQTLNHNVMYWYQQKSSQAPKLLFHYYDKDFNNEADTPDNFQSRRPNTSFCFLDIRSPGLGDTAMYLCATSSGRQGAREAFFGQGTRLTVV.

CDR3 coding DNA: TGTGCCAGCAGCCCGGAGGGAGGTACGCAGTATTTT. This sequence encodes CASSPEGGTQYF. V gene TRBV7-7 combines with J gene TRBJ2-3; a weak D match, TRBD2 (6 bases). V lost 5 bases to trimming and J lost 8 bases, with 11 bases between them. This CDR3 has 12 residues. CDR1 and CDR2 from the germline V gene are SSHAT and FNYEAQ (reference sequence).

The chain has TRBV5-4 and TRBJ2-1, with 13 bases that match TRBD2. The CDR3 contains 14 residues. The germline gives CDR1 SGHNT, CDR2 YYREEE (reference sequence). V shed 7 bases and J 3 bases; nucleotides not matched to a gene: 1. The CDR3 loop is CASGTSGNYNEQFF. The CDR3 DNA reads TGTGCCAGCGGGACTAGCGGGAACTACAATGAGCAGTTCTTC. The full variable domain, its missing parts supplied by reference TRBV5-4 and TRBJ2-1, is ETGVTQSPTHLIKTRGQQVTLRCSSQSGHNTVSWYQQALGQGPQFIFQYYREEENGRGNFPPRFSGLQFPNYSSELNVNALELDDSALYLCASGTSGNYNEQFFGPGTRLTVL.

For the CDR3, the DNA is TGTGCCAGCAGCCTCTTCCCTACAGTTAAAGGGGACACCATATATTTT. This sequence encodes CASSLFPTVKGDTIYF. The V and J genes are TRBV7-9 and TRBJ1-3; weak D call: TRBD1 (5 bases). Germline CDR1 is SEHNR and CDR2 is FQNEAQ (reference sequence). The germline V and J ends were trimmed by 5 bases and 8 bases, with 22 bases remaining between them. The CDR3 covers 16 residues. Using reference TRBV7-9 and TRBJ1-3 for the parts outside the CDR3, the full variable domain is DTGVSQNPRHKITKRGQNVTFRCDPISEHNRLYWYRQTLGQGPEFLTYFQNEAQLEKSRLLSDRFSAERPKGSFSTLEIQRTEQGDSAMYLCASSLFPTVKGDTIYFGEGSWLTVV.